The T cell receptor beta chain under discussion was sequenced for a study of shared clonotypes between healthy human individuals. In the study overall: Plates per donor: three CD4 naive, three CD4 memory, two CD8 naive, one CD8 memory. Overall study findings and caveats: Several donors had around 5.5% of their naive CD4 clonotypes in common.

Of note for this clone: Its specificity is unknown.

This CDR3 spans 15 amino acids. With 4 bases clipped from V and 8 bases from J, the junction kept 12 bases outside the gene matches. Germline values: CDR1 SGHNT, CDR2 YYREEE (reference sequence). Each PCR replicate from the sorted subsets contained around 0.2 ug DNA, which is roughly 33,000 T cell genomes. Produced via immunoSEQ multiplex PCR; TCRdb's table is partial and in-frame only. The profile shows about a million clones, about 76% of them singletons. Partitioning of CD4+ cells yielded a CD45RA+ naive subset and a CD45RA-negative memory subset. Sequenced: memory CD4+ T cells sorted from blood. Sample subset: CD45RA-negative fraction. The rearrangement joins TRBV5-4 to TRBJ1-2; 9 bases agree with TRBD1. The sequence was obtained from a young man in good health. The CDR3 sequence is CASSRPGTGTEGYTF. DNA for the CDR3: TGTGCCAGCAGCCGTCCCGGGACAGGGACTGAGGGCTACACCTTC.